This T cell receptor (beta chain) was documented in a study of cytomegalovirus exposure and HLA in healthy donors. Overall study findings and caveats: In presence/absence analyses, roughly uniform sequencing depth across donors was assumed. For cytomegalovirus status, the classifier reportedly gave diagnoses with high specificity and sensitivity.

Healthy donors of bone marrow made up the group. The PCR used 60 Vbeta and 13 Jbeta primers. Sequenced by immunoSEQ multiplex PCR; TCRdb stores in-frame clones only, minus some. Among 110,000 to 150,000 clones listed, over 60% were seen once. V dropped 3 bases and J dropped 3 bases, with 8 bases sitting between them. The CDR3 totals 14 residues. CDR1 and CDR2 (germline): SGHVT, SQSDAQ. A remark on this clone: Its antigen is not known.

The chain recombines TRBV7-4 with TRBJ1-4; unclear D gene. This sequence was found in a woman in her fifties or sixties in good health and CMV-seronegative. Sequences were obtained from PBMCs. The CDR3 sequence is CASSLRSANEKLFF. DNA of the CDR3: TGTGCCAGCAGCTTGAGGTCAGCTAATGAAAAACTGTTTTTT.